This paragraph covers one T cell receptor (beta chain) sequence. TCRdb keeps only in-frame clones here, not all; method: immunoSEQ multiplex PCR. The sample data list about 210,000 clones. Trimming cost V 3 bases and J 5 bases, with 20 bases left between them. The CDR3 is made up of 17 amino acids. Germline V gives CDR1 ENHRY, CDR2 SYGVKD. The data were obtained in a study of control samples from healthy donors and cancer patients. This clonotype was obtained from a woman aged 25 to 39 in good health. Sequencing used blood. This chain links TRBV10-3 with TRBJ1-5, with a weak D call TRBD1 (5 bases). The CDR3 here is CAISDPGKGGRHQPQHF. In DNA form, the CDR3 reads TGTGCCATCAGTGACCCAGGGAAAGGAGGAAGACATCAGCCCCAGCATTTT.